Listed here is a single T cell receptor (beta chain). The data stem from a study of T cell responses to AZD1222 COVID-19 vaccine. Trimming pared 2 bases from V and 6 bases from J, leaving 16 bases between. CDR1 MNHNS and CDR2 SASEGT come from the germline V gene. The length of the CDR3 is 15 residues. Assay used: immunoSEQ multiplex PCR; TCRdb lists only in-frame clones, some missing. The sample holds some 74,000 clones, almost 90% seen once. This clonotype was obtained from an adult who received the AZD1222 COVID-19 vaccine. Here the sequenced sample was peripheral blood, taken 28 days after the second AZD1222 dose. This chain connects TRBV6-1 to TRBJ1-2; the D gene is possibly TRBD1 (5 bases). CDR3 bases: TGTGCCAGCAGTGAAAGGGATCCAGGGCTGGATGGCTACACCTTC. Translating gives CASSERDPGLDGYTF.